The 29 T cell receptor beta chains given below trace back to one sample, sequenced in a study of blood T cells in healthy people across ages. Next came a second PCR, run for about 6 to 11 cycles, which used a sample-barcoded 5' primer along with a J-beta primer mix. TCRdb recomputed calls from the 5' RACE reads with MiXCR, one row per CDR3 protein. This sample yields about 1.8 million distinct CDR3 sequences, of which 49% are seen a single time; roughly 2% belongs to the top ten. Sequenced material: blood. The receptors come from a woman aged 40 to 50 in good health.

The genes are TRBV27 and TRBJ2-5, with 8 bases lining up with TRBD2. The CDR3 contains 14 residues. V lost 8 bases, J lost 5 bases, and 10 bases stayed unmatched. Germline values: CDR1 MNHEY, CDR2 SMNVEV (reference sequence). This chain's CDR3 is CASGEIAGLETQYF. CDR3 bases: TGTGCCAGCGGGGAGATAGCGGGGCTGGAGACCCAGTACTTC.

This chain links TRBV12-3 or TRBV12-4 with TRBJ2-1; no reliable D call. With 4 bases removed from V and 8 bases from J, the gap between germline ends came to 18 bases. The CDR3 is 15 residues long. The CDR3 sequence: CASSYGAPNGYEQFF. In DNA form, the CDR3 reads TGTGCCAGCAGTTATGGTGCCCCTAATGGCTATGAGCAGTTCTTC.

This clonotype turned up a few times. The V and J genes are TRBV28 and TRBJ2-3; tentative D call: TRBD2 (5 bases). This CDR3 is built from 14 residues. The ends were cut back, 3 bases at V and 6 bases at J, with 13 bases in the middle. CDR1 and CDR2 from the germline V gene are MDHEN and SYDVKM. CDR3 nucleotide sequence: TGTGCCAGCAGTTTGCTGACGGGGTCGGATACGCAGTATTTT. Translating it yields CASSLLTGSDTQYF.

This clonotype was recorded once. CDR3 sequence reads: CASSEQAMNTGELFF. The CDR3 nucleotides are TGTGCCAGCAGTGAACAAGCTATGAACACCGGGGAGCTGTTTTTT. This sequence joins TRBV6-1 and TRBJ2-2; D ambiguous. V was cut by 2 bases and J by 1 base, with 8 bases left in between. Germline V gene sequence: CDR1 MNHNS, CDR2 SASEGT. The CDR3 is made up of 15 amino acids.

The chain uses TRBV7-3 and TRBJ2-5, with D tentatively TRBD2 (7 bases). The V end was cut by 0 bases, the J end by 3 bases, with 14 bases between. CDR1 and CDR2 from the germline V gene are SGHTA and FQGTGA. The CDR3 has 16 residues. CDR3 residues: CASSLTGGAGEETQYF. As DNA, the CDR3 is TGTGCCAGCAGCTTAACTGGGGGCGCGGGGGAAGAGACCCAGTACTTC.

The chain is built from TRBV6-5 and TRBJ1-2; 9 bases are shared with TRBD1. CDR3 length equals 20 residues. The junction had 22 bases not matched to a gene; V was cut back by 4 bases and J by 4 bases. CDR1 MNHEY and CDR2 SVGAGI come from the germline V gene. CDR3 residues: CASSCGCLRTGAQILYGYTF. For the CDR3, the DNA is TGTGCCAGCAGTTGTGGTTGTCTTCGGACAGGGGCCCAAATCCTCTATGGCTACACCTTC.

There are a few counts of this clonotype. The J gene is TRBJ2-5, the V gene TRBV27; 9 bases agree with TRBD1. CDR3 length: 14 amino acids. V trimming: 6 bases; J trimming: 0 bases; junction bases outside the gene matches: 2. CDR1 MNHEY and CDR2 SMNVEV come from the germline V gene (reference sequence). The CDR3 DNA reads as TGTGCCAGCAGGACAGGGGGAGACCAAGAGACCCAGTACTTC. Translated: CASRTGGDQETQYF.

This clonotype has more than one count but fewer than ten. The chain links TRBV29-1 to TRBJ1-2; tentative D call: TRBD1 (6 bases). Germline CDR1 SQVTM, CDR2 ANQGSEA. V was trimmed by 8 bases and J by 4 bases, leaving 23 bases between them. The CDR3 is 15 residues long. The CDR3 reads CSTNEGQEGVYGYTF. In nucleotides, the CDR3 is TGCAGCACAAACGAAGGCCAGGAGGGGGTCTATGGCTACACCTTC. Using reference TRBV29-1 and TRBJ1-2 for the parts outside the CDR3, the full variable domain is SAVISQKPSRDICQRGTSLTIQCQVDSQVTMMFWYRQQPGQSLTLIATANQGSEATYESGFVIDKFPISRPNLTFSTLTVSNMSPEDSSIYLCSTNEGQEGVYGYTFGSGTRLTVV.

The chain is built from TRBV6-5 and TRBJ2-3, with 8 bases identical to TRBD1. There are 16 residues in the CDR3. Germline-derived CDR1 and CDR2 are MNHEY and SVGAGI. The V gene end was trimmed by 7 bases and the J gene end by 8 bases; junction bases not matched to a gene: 17. CDR3 in amino acids: CASTKGVPRTGGTQYF. CDR3 bases: TGTGCCAGCACTAAGGGGGTTCCCCGAACAGGGGGTACGCAGTATTTT.

This chain connects TRBV18 to TRBJ2-7; D is undetermined. With the DNA end fitting TRBJ2-5 better, the J assignment may be wrong. Germline V CDR1 and CDR2: KGHSH, LQKENI. CDR3 length: 16 amino acids. The CDR3 coding sequence is TGTGCCAGCTCACCATTAGGTGGCGAGACGGCCCGGACCCAGTACTTC. This codes for CASSPLGGETARTQYF.

Concerning this clonotype itself: One base away lies a much larger clone, so this may be a sequencing read error. CDR3 amino acids: CASSLTGTGVQPRHF. CDR3 sequence (DNA): TGTGCCAGCAGCCTCACCGGGACAGGGGTTCAGCCCCGGCATTTT. The chain combines TRBV7-2 with TRBJ1-5, with TRBD1 matching over 10 bases. The CDR3 has 15 residues. Germline V gives CDR1 SGHTA, CDR2 FQGNSA.

The V gene is TRBV6-2 or TRBV6-3, the J gene TRBJ2-3; no firm D call. The CDR3 runs to 14 residues. Trimming removed 2 bases from V and 6 bases from J, with 12 bases in between. Germline V gene lookup returns CDR1 MNHEY and CDR2 SVGEGT. The CDR3 nucleotides read TGTGCCAGCAGTTACCCTACCCGTAGCGATACGCAGTATTTT. Its translation is CASSYPTRSDTQYF.

The sample holds many counts of this clonotype. The chain joins TRBV7-2 to TRBJ2-1; TRBD1 matches 8 bases. The germline CDR1 and CDR2 sequences are SGHTA and FQGNSA. V shed 6 bases, J shed 2 bases, and the junction held 6 bases outside the gene matches. The CDR3 runs 15 residues. The CDR3 loop is CASSLDRGPYNEQFF. For the CDR3, the DNA is TGTGCCAGCAGTCTCGACAGGGGTCCCTACAATGAGCAGTTCTTC.

The chain links TRBV4-1 to TRBJ1-2; weak D call: TRBD1 (5 bases). Germline V gene lookup returns CDR1 MGHRA and CDR2 YSYEKL. Trimming left V 0 bases short and J 4 bases short, with 12 bases between. The CDR3 is made up of 15 amino acids. The CDR3, as DNA: TGCGCCAGCAGCCAAGACCCGGGGACGGGCTATGGCTACACCTTC. Protein product: CASSQDPGTGYGYTF.

The chain couples TRBV28 to TRBJ2-5; the D is unclear. CDR3 size: 15 residues. With 5 bases removed from V and 3 bases from J, the gap between germline ends came to 16 bases. CDR1 and CDR2 (germline): MDHEN, SYDVKM. The CDR3, as DNA: TGTGCCAGCAGTCCCCCCTCCGCGGTTGAAGAGACCCAGTACTTC. This translates into CASSPPSAVEETQYF.

This clonotype appeared once. This rearrangement joins TRBV7-2 to TRBJ1-1; D is unresolved. Germline loops: CDR1 SGHTA, CDR2 FQGNSA. V lost 2 bases, J lost 1 base, and 8 bases lay in between. This CDR3 region has 14 residues. The CDR3 region has the DNA TGTGCCAGCAGCTTAATCATGGGGAACACTGAAGCTTTCTTT. Residues: CASSLIMGNTEAFF.

The chain employs TRBV4-1 and TRBJ2-7, with TRBD1 as a possible D gene (5 bases). The V gene lost 4 bases and the J gene lost 2 bases, with 12 bases spanning the gap. The CDR3 loop spans 14 amino acids. Germline CDR1 MGHRA, CDR2 YSYEKL. CDR3 DNA: TGCGCCAGCAGCCTACAGGTGGAGCCCTACGAGCAGTACTTC. Translation: CASSLQVEPYEQYF.

The rearrangement links TRBV28 to TRBJ2-7; 9 positions agree with TRBD1. Germline values: CDR1 MDHEN, CDR2 SYDVKM. V shed 6 bases and J 2 bases; nucleotides not matched to a gene: 11. The CDR3 is 16 amino acids. The CDR3 sequence is CASRQTPGQGAYEQYF. The CDR3 bases are TGTGCCAGCAGGCAGACCCCGGGACAGGGCGCCTACGAGCAGTACTTC.

The chain joins TRBV7-2 to TRBJ2-1, with 8 bases matching TRBD2. This CDR3 has 16 amino acids. Unmatched junction bases numbered 6, after V lost 5 bases and J lost 0 bases. CDR1 and CDR2 from the germline V gene are SGHTA and FQGNSA. CDR3 DNA: TGTGCCAGCAGCCTACTAGCGGTGAGCTCCTACAATGAGCAGTTCTTC. This codes for CASSLLAVSSYNEQFF.

The rearrangement uses TRBV27 and TRBJ2-5, with 11 nucleotides matching TRBD2. J lost 7 bases, V lost 0 bases, and 4 bases had no gene match. This CDR3 region has 15 residues. CDR1 and CDR2 (germline): MNHEY, SMNVEV (reference sequence). The CDR3 sequence: CASSLSTSGDGTQYF. DNA of the CDR3: TGTGCCAGCAGTTTATCGACTAGCGGGGATGGGACCCAGTACTTC.

V usage is TRBV11-2 and J usage is TRBJ2-5, with 9 bases that match TRBD2. In germline, CDR1 is SGHAT, CDR2 FQNNGV. The junction had 8 bases not matched to a gene; V was cut back by 4 bases and J by 2 bases. The CDR3 totals 16 residues. The CDR3 nucleotides read TGTGCCAGCAGCTACGCAGCGGGGGGAAGGCAAGAGACCCAGTACTTC. Its protein is CASSYAAGGRQETQYF.

The gene calls are TRBV3-1 and TRBJ1-4; tentatively, D is TRBD1 (5 bases). This CDR3 comprises 16 residues. V lost 2 bases and J lost 3, with 13 bases in between. The germline V gene encodes CDR1 LGHDT and CDR2 YNNKEL (reference sequence). This chain's CDR3 is CASSQFPGKANEKLFF. The DNA for the CDR3 is TGTGCCAGCAGCCAATTTCCAGGGAAGGCTAATGAAAAACTGTTTTTT.

Only a few counts were recorded for this clonotype. This chain connects TRBV6-5 to TRBJ2-2; no clear D. The germline V and J ends were trimmed by 8 bases and 5 bases, with 15 bases remaining between them. Germline CDR1 reads MNHEY; CDR2 reads SVGAGI. The CDR3 has 14 residues. In DNA, the CDR3 is TGTGCCAGCTTGGGAAGGGCTTTAACCGGGGAGCTGTTTTTT. Encoded protein: CASLGRALTGELFF.

The V gene is TRBV6-6, the J gene TRBJ2-4; no reliable D call. Trimming took 0 bases from V and 0 from J, leaving 6 bases between them. Germline CDR1 and CDR2: MNHNY and SVGAGI (reference sequence). This CDR3 region has 15 residues. The CDR3 here is CASSYSGEAKNIQYF. The CDR3 region has the DNA TGTGCCAGCAGTTACTCTGGAGAAGCCAAAAACATTCAGTACTTC.

The chain combines TRBV7-2 with TRBJ2-3, with a tentative D call TRBD2 (7 bases). Germline values: CDR1 SGHTA, CDR2 FQGNSA. V lost 1 base, J lost 2 bases, and 16 bases lay in between. This CDR3 region has 17 residues. The CDR3 here is CASSLVIGGAFTDTQYF. CDR3 bases: TGTGCCAGCAGCTTAGTAATAGGGGGGGCCTTCACAGATACGCAGTATTTT.

The table lists this clonotype with a few counts. The chain employs TRBV10-3 and TRBJ2-3, with 8 bases that match TRBD2. The CDR3 loop spans 17 amino acids. V was pared by 4 bases and J by 0 bases, with 9 bases of the junction left unmatched. Germline V gene sequence: CDR1 ENHRY, CDR2 SYGVKD. CDR3 DNA sequence: TGTGCCATCAGTGGTCTGGCCCGGGGGGGCAGCACAGATACGCAGTATTTT. Its translation: CAISGLARGGSTDTQYF.

This clonotype was observed a few times. The chain links TRBV28 to TRBJ2-4; no definite D call. This CDR3 has 16 amino acids. The germline V gene encodes CDR1 MDHEN and CDR2 SYDVKM. V lost 2 bases and J 0 bases, leaving 11 bases between the germline ends. The chain's CDR3 is CASSLQFTVAKNIQYF. The DNA for the CDR3 is TGTGCCAGCAGTTTACAGTTTACCGTAGCCAAAAACATTCAGTACTTC.

This rearrangement joins TRBV4-2 to TRBJ2-5; D possibly matches TRBD1 or TRBD2 (6 bases each). V lost 3 bases and J 11 bases, leaving 13 bases between the germline ends. This CDR3 is built from 12 residues. Looked up from germline, CDR1 is LGHNA and CDR2 is YNFKEQ. The CDR3, as DNA: TGTGCCAGCAGCCACTGGGGGGCTGAGCAGTACTTC. Translated: CASSHWGAEQYF.

This clonotype occurred a few times. This chain connects TRBV6-6 to TRBJ2-6; D is ambiguous. CDR1 and CDR2 from the germline V gene are MNHNY and SVGAGI (reference sequence). The ends were cut back, 2 bases at V and 2 bases at J, with 13 bases in the middle. The CDR3 is 17 amino acids. The CDR3 protein is CASSYALSVAGANVLTF. Written as DNA, the CDR3 is TGTGCCAGCAGTTACGCACTATCTGTTGCTGGGGCCAACGTCCTGACTTTC.